The rows below give T cell receptor beta chains drawn from one sample of a study of T-cell memory formation after mild COVID-19. From the 5' RACE reads, TCRdb called clonotypes with MiXCR, one entry per CDR3 protein. The table records around 450,000 distinct CDR3 sequences, 20% of them present only once. The sample was PBMCs or a T cell subset sorted from them (not recorded which). The receptors derive from an adult woman who had mild COVID-19 (a few samples of this study predate the infection). Cell type and time point are not known. The CDR3 runs from the conserved cysteine through the conserved F or W. The D gene is left open where the match is weak. Clone size is shown for a subset of rows, as once, few, many or a class of expanded clone.

d_call,j_call,clone_size,v_call,cdr3_nt,cdr3_aa
TRBD2,TRBJ2-1,few,TRBV3-1,TGTGCCAGCAGCCGAGCGGGGGGGACTTACAATGAGCAGTTCTTC,CASSRAGGTYNEQFF
-,TRBJ2-5,few,TRBV5-1,TGCGCCAGCAGCTTTGGAGGGTCGGAGACCCAGTACTTC,CASSFGGSETQYF
-,TRBJ2-1,few,TRBV7-2,TGTGCCTCCCTACTAGGGGGGTCTCTCAATGAGCAGTTCTTC,CASLLGGSLNEQFF
-,TRBJ1-1,few,TRBV6-2/TRBV6-3,TGTGCCAGCTTGGGATTTCCTAAAGAAGCTTTCTTT,CASLGFPKEAFF
TRBD1,TRBJ1-5,-,TRBV7-2,TGTGCCAGCAGCTTTAACGGACAGGCACAGCATTTT,CASSFNGQAQHF
TRBD2,TRBJ2-2,-,TRBV6-2/TRBV6-3,TGTGCCAGCAGTTACGGCGTTTCGGGAGGGATTTCCGGGGAGCTGTTTTTT,CASSYGVSGGISGELFF
-,TRBJ2-7,-,TRBV3-1,TGTGCCAGCAGCCAAGTCGGTCAGAGATACAGGGCCTACGAGCAGTACTTC,CASSQVGQRYRAYEQYF
TRBD2,TRBJ2-7,many,TRBV12-3/TRBV12-4,TGTGCCAGCAGCTTAGGGACTAGCGGGGTCTACGAGCAGTACTTC,CASSLGTSGVYEQYF
TRBD1,TRBJ2-3,-,TRBV12-3/TRBV12-4,TGTGCCAGCAGTCAGGGGGCTTTTACAGATACGCAGTATTTT,CASSQGAFTDTQYF
-,TRBJ2-7,-,TRBV30,TGTGCCTGGAGTCCCTACTCCTACGAGCAGTACTTC,CAWSPYSYEQYF
-,TRBJ2-7,-,TRBV6-2/TRBV6-3,TGTGCCAGCAGGGTCGCAGCCGCGGTGTCTACAACCTACGAGCAGTACTTC,CASRVAAAVSTTYEQYF
TRBD1,TRBJ2-2,-,TRBV10-3,TGTGCCATCATTGGGACAGCCACCGGGGAGCTGTTTTTT,CAIIGTATGELFF
TRBD1,TRBJ1-1,few,TRBV20-1,TGCAGAGCCGGACAGGGGGCGAACACTGAAGCTTTCTTT,CRAGQGANTEAFF
-,TRBJ2-5,-,TRBV24-1,TGTGCCACCAGTGACCACAGCCAAGAGACCCAGTACTTC,CATSDHSQETQYF
-,TRBJ2-5,few,TRBV30,TGTGCCTGGAGCGGACAGAATCAAGAGACCCAGTACTTC,CAWSGQNQETQYF
TRBD1,TRBJ2-1,many,TRBV3-1,TGTGCCAGCAGTTTCGACAGGGGATCCTACAATGAGCAGTTCTTC,CASSFDRGSYNEQFF
TRBD2,TRBJ2-7,-,TRBV6-5,TGTGCCAGCAGTTACTCCGTGGTAGCGGGAGGGTCCTCCTACGAGCAGTACTTC,CASSYSVVAGGSSYEQYF
-,TRBJ2-5,few,TRBV11-1,TGTGCCAGCAGGTCTAGGAGGCGAGAGACCCAGTACTTC,CASRSRRRETQYF
-,TRBJ1-2,few,TRBV20-1,TGCAGTGCTAGAGATACAGGCCGCGGGGACTATGGCTACACCTTC,CSARDTGRGDYGYTF
-,TRBJ2-1,-,TRBV29-1,TGCAGCGTTGAAGCTCCAGGGAGTGAGCAGTTCTTC,CSVEAPGSEQFF
TRBD1,TRBJ1-2,many,TRBV4-3,TGCGCCAGCAGCCAGGCCGGGACAGGGTACAACTATGGCTACACCTTC,CASSQAGTGYNYGYTF
-,TRBJ2-1,few,TRBV5-5,TGTGCCAGCAGCTTGAGGGCAGATAACAACAATGAGCAGTTCTTC,CASSLRADNNNEQFF
-,TRBJ1-3,-,TRBV12-3/TRBV12-4,TGTGCCAGCAACACAGGGTACTCTGGAAACACCATATATTTT,CASNTGYSGNTIYF
-,TRBJ1-1,many,TRBV7-3,TGTGCCAGCAGCTTAGTGGCCGACACTGAAGCTTTCTTT,CASSLVADTEAFF
-,TRBJ2-7,-,TRBV5-6,TGTGCCAGCAGCTTGGGTATCTCTGGTCTCGGGCAGTACTTC,CASSLGISGLGQYF
TRBD2,TRBJ2-1,few,TRBV9,TGTGCCAGCAGCGAGGGGGTACTAGCGGGAGTTGATAATGAGCAGTTCTTC,CASSEGVLAGVDNEQFF
-,TRBJ2-1,-,TRBV29-1,TGCAGCGTCGAACCCAATGAGCAGTTCTTC,CSVEPNEQFF
TRBD2,TRBJ2-7,few,TRBV6-5,TGTGCCAGCAGTGATCAGACTAGCGGGGGTATCTACGAGCAGTACTTC,CASSDQTSGGIYEQYF
TRBD2,TRBJ2-1,-,TRBV5-1,TGCGCCAGCAGCTCCCTAAAGAGCGGGAGCTCCTACAATGAGCAGTTCTTC,CASSSLKSGSSYNEQFF
-,TRBJ2-7,-,TRBV24-1,TGTGCCACCAGTGAAATGGGCACAGGAAACGAGCAGTACTTC,CATSEMGTGNEQYF
-,TRBJ1-5,once,TRBV6-1,TGTGCCAGCAGATTGGCGCTAGGGGTGAATCAGCCCCAGCATTTT,CASRLALGVNQPQHF
TRBD2,TRBJ2-3,-,TRBV29-1,TGCAGCGTTGTGAAGCGGGGGACAGATACGCAGTATTTT,CSVVKRGTDTQYF
-,TRBJ2-2,few,TRBV24-1,TGTGCCACCAGTGATTTTGGTTGGAGGGGCGACACCGGGGAGCTGTTTTTT,CATSDFGWRGDTGELFF
TRBD2,TRBJ2-7,-,TRBV11-2,TGTGCCAGCAGCCAACTAGCGGGAGTGTCCTACGAGCAGTACTTC,CASSQLAGVSYEQYF
-,TRBJ1-6,few,TRBV30,TGTGCCTGGAAAACAGGGAGGAATTCACCCCTCCACTTT,CAWKTGRNSPLHF
-,TRBJ1-3,-,TRBV10-3,TGTGCCGCGGGCGTAAACACCATATATTTT,CAAGVNTIYF
-,TRBJ2-1,few,TRBV29-1,TGCAGCAGTAAGCCCAGGGGAGGGACCTACAATGAGCAGTTCTTC,CSSKPRGGTYNEQFF
TRBD2,TRBJ2-5,-,TRBV11-2,TGTGCCAGCAGCCCCCCCCGGACTAGCAGGGAGACCCAGTACTTC,CASSPPRTSRETQYF
TRBD2,TRBJ2-1,-,TRBV5-1,TGCGCCAGCAGCTTAGGCGGGGGACACAATGAGCAGTTCTTC,CASSLGGGHNEQFF
-,TRBJ2-2,few,TRBV6-1,TGTGCCAGCAGTGAAGTGAGCACTGGCACCGGGGAGCTGTTTTTT,CASSEVSTGTGELFF
TRBD1,TRBJ2-7,many,TRBV10-3,TGTGCCATCAGTGCGGGACAGGCCTCCTACGAGCAGTACTTC,CAISAGQASYEQYF
-,TRBJ1-2,-,TRBV6-5,TGTGCCAGCAGTTACTTCGTGGGAACCAGGGCCGATGGCTACACCTTC,CASSYFVGTRADGYTF